The T cell receptor beta chain under discussion was sequenced for a study of shared clonotypes between healthy human individuals. Each sorted subset replicate got 200 ng genomic DNA, 30,000 or so genomes. Generated by immunoSEQ multiplex PCR, the TCRdb table keeps only in-frame clones and is missing some. The sample carries approximately 720,000 clones, 60% to 80% recorded once. The CDR3 runs to 13 residues. Trimming took 3 bases from V and 11 from J, leaving 14 bases between them. Germline CDR1 reads KGHSH; CDR2 reads LQKENI. Sequences were obtained from memory CD4+ T cells sorted from blood. Noted subset: CD45RA-negative fraction. The chain has TRBV18 and TRBJ1-5, with D uncertain. The TCR was taken from a woman aged 30 to 39 in good health. CDR3 nucleotides: TGTGCCAGCTCACCGCAGGCCAACCAGGCCCAGCATTTT. The encoded protein is CASSPQANQAQHF. Variable domain in full (rest from reference TRBV18 and TRBJ1-5): NAGVMQNPRHLVRRRGQEARLRCSPMKGHSHVYWYRQLPEEGLKFMVYLQKENIIDESGMPKERFSAEFPKEGPSILRIQQVVRGDSAAYFCASSPQANQAQHFGDGTRLSIL.